Sequencing of this T cell receptor beta chain was carried out in a study of shared T cell receptors in the human thymus. Sequencing was performed with immunoSEQ multiplex PCR; in TCRdb, only in-frame clones are kept and a portion is missing. The sample contains hundreds of thousands of clones, over 75% of which appear only once. CDR1 is SGHDN, CDR2 FVKESK, per germline. The V gene lost 4 bases and the J gene lost 4 bases, with 16 bases spanning the gap. The CDR3 extends over 15 amino acids. The same specimen was also included in a second study, on human thymus T cells. According to that study: Healthy Finnish infants undergoing corrective surgery for congenital heart defects provided the donor material. Thymus specimens were resections from corrective heart surgery. Seemingly biased V and J gene usage marked thymic and blood repertoires. Related reports documented highly overlapping thymic repertoires among unrelated individuals.

Sequencing used thymocytes. This sequence was found in a boy in the first two years of life with a congenital heart defect. The rearrangement joins TRBV14 to TRBJ1-1; D perhaps matches TRBD1 (6 bases). The CDR3 bases are TGTGCCAGCAGCCGCTACCAGGGGCTGGGCACTGAAGCTTTCTTT. This codes for CASSRYQGLGTEAFF.